What follows are 23 T cell receptor beta chains derived from one specimen sequenced in a study of blood T cell repertoires in COVID-19. Sequencing was performed with immunoSEQ multiplex PCR; in TCRdb, only in-frame clones are kept and a portion is missing. The sample comprises some 160,000 clones, over 80% of which are singletons, and 6.2% rests with the top ten. Sequencing was carried out using PBMCs or T cells enriched from blood (not recorded which). The receptors here all came from a woman aged 40 to 50 who had recovered from COVID-19.

The gene calls are TRBV2 and TRBJ2-7, with 9 bases identical to TRBD1. The CDR3 is 15 amino acids. The germline V gene encodes CDR1 SNHLY and CDR2 FYNNEI. Losses at the gene ends were 3 bases for V and 3 bases for J; bases not matched to a gene: 6. CDR3 loop: CASSDDRGRGYEQYF. CDR3 bases: TGTGCCAGCAGTGACGACAGGGGGAGAGGCTACGAGCAGTACTTC.

The chain couples TRBV25-1 to TRBJ1-1, with TRBD1 identical over 7 bases. V was clipped by 7 bases and J by 6 bases; unmatched bases: 11. Germline CDR1 reads MGHDK; CDR2 reads SYGVNS. The CDR3 is made up of 14 amino acids. CDR3 in amino acids: CASTQQGRWAEAFF. The CDR3 DNA follows: TGTGCCAGCACCCAACAGGGGAGATGGGCTGAAGCTTTCTTT.

A few counts support this clone. This chain connects TRBV9 to TRBJ1-1, with D possibly being TRBD1 (6 bases). In germline, CDR1 is SGDLS, CDR2 YYNGEE. Trimming removed 0 bases at V and 6 bases at J, with 6 bases between. This CDR3 contains 12 residues. The CDR3 nucleotides are TGTGCCAGCAGCGTAGAGGGGGCTGAAGCTTTCTTT. This translates into CASSVEGAEAFF.

The chain uses TRBV2 and TRBJ1-1; D remains unclear. The CDR3 has 14 amino acids. From germline, CDR1 is SNHLY and CDR2 FYNNEI. The V and J ends lost 3 bases and 1 base respectively, with 9 bases between them. The CDR3 loop is CASSERGSNTEAFF. The CDR3 coding sequence is TGTGCCAGCAGTGAGCGGGGTTCGAACACTGAAGCTTTCTTT.

The V and J genes are TRBV6-5 and TRBJ2-7; weak D call: TRBD1 (5 bases). Germline V gene sequence: CDR1 MNHEY, CDR2 SVGAGI. V lost 10 bases, J lost 4 bases, and 14 bases lay in between. The CDR3 has 12 residues. This CDR3 is CATRSQAYEQYF. The CDR3 DNA reads as TGTGCCACCCGCTCACAGGCTTACGAGCAGTACTTC.

V usage is TRBV19 and J usage is TRBJ2-7, with 8 bases matching TRBD1. Looked up from germline, CDR1 is LNHDA and CDR2 is SQIVND (reference sequence). V shed 3 bases and J 5 bases; nucleotides not matched to a gene: 12. This CDR3 has 16 residues. The CDR3 DNA sequence: TGTGCCAGTAGTATTTATCCCCAGGGGGCTGCTGACGAGCAGTACTTC. Its translation is CASSIYPQGAADEQYF.

The chain is built from TRBV15 and TRBJ2-7, with D unclear. V dropped 5 bases and J dropped 0 bases, with 14 bases sitting between them. Germline values: CDR1 LNHNV, CDR2 YYDKDF (reference sequence). The CDR3 sequence is 15 residues long. CDR3 sequence (DNA): TGTGCCACCAGCGCCTCCAGGTCCCCCTCCTACGAGCAGTACTTC. Its protein is CATSASRSPSYEQYF.

The chain is built from TRBV19 and TRBJ1-2; no definite D call. The CDR3 runs 18 residues. Germline lookup yields CDR1 LNHDA and CDR2 SQIVND (reference sequence). V gave up 4 bases and J gave up 0 bases, with 21 bases separating them. The CDR3, as DNA: TGTGCCAGTAGTAATTCACGTTTAACCAACCGAGCTAACTATGGCTACACCTTC. This codes for CASSNSRLTNRANYGYTF. The complete variable domain, with remaining parts taken from reference TRBV19 and TRBJ1-2, reads DGGITQSPKYLFRKEGQNVTLSCEQNLNHDAMYWYRQDPGQGLRLIYYSQIVNDFQKGDIAEGYSVSREKKESFPLTVTSAQKNPTAFYLCASSNSRLTNRANYGYTFGSGTRLTVV.

The rearrangement links TRBV6-6 to TRBJ2-1; 9 nucleotides match TRBD1. This CDR3 is 15 amino acids long. The V gene's germline CDR1 is MNHNY and CDR2 SVGAGI (reference sequence). Trimming at V came to 4 bases and at J to 7 bases, leaving 8 bases not matched to a gene. The CDR3 sequence: CASSSPGQGWNEQFF. In DNA, the CDR3 is TGTGCCAGCAGTTCTCCGGGACAGGGCTGGAATGAGCAGTTCTTC.

The sample holds one count of this clone. The chain combines TRBV7-3 with TRBJ2-1, with D maybe TRBD2 (5 bases). The V and J ends lost 2 bases and 5 bases respectively, with 10 bases between them. In germline, CDR1 is SGHTA, CDR2 FQGTGA. This CDR3 is built from 14 residues. The CDR3 here is CASSLDGMHNEQFF. For the CDR3, the DNA is TGTGCCAGCAGCTTAGACGGGATGCACAATGAGCAGTTCTTC.

This clone was seen a single time. The genes are TRBV6-1 and TRBJ2-7, with TRBD2 as a possible D gene (6 bases). The V end lost 2 bases, the J end lost 4 bases, and 21 bases lay between the germline ends. This CDR3 has 17 amino acids. The V gene's germline CDR1 is MNHNS and CDR2 SASEGT. The CDR3: CASSERGREVAAYEQYF. DNA of the CDR3: TGTGCCAGCAGTGAACGGGGCAGGGAAGTAGCGGCATACGAGCAGTACTTC.

The V gene is TRBV5-4, the J gene TRBJ1-2; D not certain. The CDR3 loop spans 15 amino acids. Per the germline V gene, CDR1 is SGHNT and CDR2 is YYREEE (reference sequence). The V gene lost 6 bases and the J gene lost 2 bases, with 17 bases spanning the gap. The CDR3 region is CASTAWMEINYGYTF. In nucleotides, the CDR3 is TGTGCCAGCACAGCTTGGATGGAGATCAACTATGGCTACACCTTC.

The V call is TRBV27, the J call TRBJ1-4; 9 bases line up with TRBD1. J was trimmed by 7 bases and V by 3 bases; bases with no gene match: 9. The CDR3 covers 16 residues. Germline CDR1 reads MNHEY; CDR2 reads SMNVEV (reference sequence). Written as DNA, the CDR3 is TGTGCCAGCAGTTTGTTGGGGACAGGGAAAGGTGAAAAACTGTTTTTT. Its translation: CASSLLGTGKGEKLFF. The full variable domain, rest sourced from reference TRBV27 and TRBJ1-4, is EAQVTQNPRYLITVTGKKLTVTCSQNMNHEYMSWYRQDPGLGLRQIYYSMNVEVTDKGDVPEGYKVSRKEKRNFPLILESPSPNQTSLYFCASSLLGTGKGEKLFFGSGTQLSVL.

The sample holds a few counts of this clone. The genes are TRBV5-1 and TRBJ1-1; D ambiguous. CDR3 length: 16 amino acids. Looked up from germline, CDR1 is SGHRS and CDR2 is YFSETQ. V lost 4 bases, J lost 3 bases, and 19 bases lay in between. CDR3 loop: CASSLAVVDLDTEAFF. CDR3 sequence (DNA): TGCGCCAGCAGCCTTGCGGTTGTGGATTTGGACACTGAAGCTTTCTTT.

This clone has more than one count but fewer than ten. The chain employs TRBV10-3 and TRBJ2-1; 10 nucleotides line up with TRBD2. Losses at the gene ends were 6 bases for V and 5 bases for J; bases not matched to a gene: 4. This CDR3 is 14 amino acids long. Germline CDR1 and CDR2: ENHRY and SYGVKD. The CDR3 nucleotides are TGTGCCATCAGGTTTGGACTAGCGGACAATGAGCAGTTCTTC. This sequence encodes CAIRFGLADNEQFF.

This clone occurred a few times. The V gene is TRBV11-3, the J gene TRBJ2-2; 9 nucleotides align to TRBD2. The germline V gene has CDR1 SGHNT and CDR2 YENEEA. Unmatched junction bases numbered 4, after V lost 5 bases and J lost 3 bases. The CDR3 length is 15 residues. CDR3 amino acids: CASSLSGRDTGELFF. Here the CDR3 DNA reads TGTGCCAGCAGCCTTAGCGGGAGAGACACCGGGGAGCTGTTTTTT. Together with reference TRBV11-3 and TRBJ2-2, the CDR3 gives the full variable domain: EAGVVQSPRYKIIEKKQPVAFWCNPISGHNTLYWYLQNLGQGPELLIRYENEEAVDDSQLPKDRFSAERLKGVDSTLKIQPAELGDSAVYLCASSLSGRDTGELFFGEGSRLTVL.

This chain uses TRBV2 with TRBJ1-2, with 8 bases fitting TRBD1. V gave up 5 bases and J gave up 2 bases; unmatched junction bases: 10. This CDR3 region has 16 residues. Germline loops: CDR1 SNHLY, CDR2 FYNNEI. The CDR3 DNA follows: TGTGCCAGCAGTAACGTACGGACAGGGCAGAACTATGGCTACACCTTC. Amino acids: CASSNVRTGQNYGYTF.

The chain joins TRBV2 to TRBJ2-3, with 8 bases fitting TRBD1. J lost 5 bases, V lost 4 bases, and 11 bases had no gene match. Germline CDR1 SNHLY, CDR2 FYNNEI. The CDR3 spans 16 residues. This CDR3 is CASSGDFQGALDTQYF. Written as DNA, the CDR3 is TGTGCCAGCAGTGGAGACTTCCAGGGGGCCTTAGATACGCAGTATTTT.

CDR3 nucleotide sequence: TGCGCCAGCAGCTCGACCGGGACAGGGATTCAGTCACCCCTCCACTTT. It codes for CASSSTGTGIQSPLHF. The chain links TRBV5-1 to TRBJ1-6; 9 bases align to TRBD1. The CDR3 contains 16 residues. The V and J ends lost 3 bases and 10 bases, in that order; junction bases with no gene match: 11. Per germline, CDR1 SGHRS and CDR2 YFSETQ.

This clone is medium-sized in the sample. The V call is TRBV11-2, the J call TRBJ2-7; 8 bases agree with TRBD1. The trim removed 8 bases at V and 4 bases at J, leaving 10 bases unmatched. Per the germline V gene, CDR1 is SGHAT and CDR2 is FQNNGV. The CDR3 length is 14 residues. In DNA, the CDR3 is TGTGCCAGCCGTGGGACAGGCGGCAAGTACGAGCAGTACTTC. Protein product: CASRGTGGKYEQYF. Based on the CDR3 plus reference TRBV11-2 and TRBJ2-7, the full variable domain is EAGVAQSPRYKIIEKRQSVAFWCNPISGHATLYWYQQILGQGPKLLIQFQNNGVVDDSQLPKDRFSAERLKGVDSTLKIQPAKLEDSAVYLCASRGTGGKYEQYFGPGTRLTVT.

This clone has more than one count but fewer than ten. The chain carries TRBV6-5 and TRBJ1-1, with 9 bases identical to TRBD1. V lost 6 bases to trimming and J lost 3 bases; unmatched junction nucleotides: 8. The germline V gene has CDR1 MNHEY and CDR2 SVGAGI. The CDR3 sequence is 15 residues long. CDR3: CASRRDRVGDTEAFF. In DNA form, the CDR3 reads TGTGCCAGCAGGAGGGACAGGGTGGGAGACACTGAAGCTTTCTTT.

The V call is TRBV5-1, the J call TRBJ2-7; 10 positions agree with TRBD1. After removal of 2 bases from V and 6 bases from J, the junction contained 5 bases not matched to a gene. Germline V gene sequence: CDR1 SGHRS, CDR2 YFSETQ. CDR3 length: 14 residues. CDR3 sequence (DNA): TGCGCCAGCAGCTTTTCCGGGACAGGGGCCGAGCAGTACTTC. It translates to CASSFSGTGAEQYF. Full variable domain (missing parts from reference TRBV5-1 and TRBJ2-7): KAGVTQTPRYLIKTRGQQVTLSCSPISGHRSVSWYQQTPGQGLQFLFEYFSETQRNKGNFPGRFSGRQFSNSRSEMNVSTLELGDSALYLCASSFSGTGAEQYFGPGTRLTVT.

The chain carries TRBV6-6 and TRBJ1-2, with 9 nucleotides matching TRBD1. Per germline, CDR1 MNHNY and CDR2 SVGAGI (reference sequence). This CDR3 is 16 amino acids long. V lost 6 bases and J lost 4; bases outside the gene matches: 12. For the CDR3, the DNA is TGTGCCAGCAGCTGGGGACAGGGTACTGGGAGCTATGGCTACACCTTC. It codes for CASSWGQGTGSYGYTF.